The next 28 T cell receptor beta chains were all read from a single sample in a study of blood T cell repertoires in COVID-19 (dated by TCRdb to the early 2020s). Libraries were constructed by the immunoSEQ multiplex PCR assay. Not all clones reach the TCRdb copy of this immuneACCESS table, which keeps in-frame sequences only. Checked studies attribute under half of the gap to unresolved V genes and leave the rest unexplained. Within this sample are 300,000 to 500,000 clones, with around 89% of them counted one time only. Of the sample, 0.95% to 1% falls within the top ten clones. Sequencing was done on a sample of PBMCs or T cells enriched from blood (not recorded which). These receptors all come from a woman aged 25 to 39 with acute COVID-19.

The genes are TRBV18 and TRBJ1-5; D ambiguous. CDR3 length: 13 amino acids. The ends were cut back, 3 bases at V and 5 bases at J, with 8 bases in the middle. Germline CDR1 is KGHSH and CDR2 is LQKENI. CDR3 in DNA: TGTGCCAGCTCACCTCAGCGGGATCAGCCCCAGCATTTT. Translated: CASSPQRDQPQHF.

J is TRBJ2-2 and V is TRBV18, with a possible D match to TRBD1 (6 bases). CDR1 is KGHSH, CDR2 LQKENI, per germline. CDR3 length equals 15 residues. V gave up 6 bases and J gave up 2 bases, with 13 bases separating them. In DNA, the CDR3 is TGTGCCAGCTCCCGCGACAGGATTAACACCGGGGAGCTGTTTTTT. The encoded protein is CASSRDRINTGELFF.

The rearrangement uses TRBV13 and TRBJ2-6; D gene uncertain. V was shortened by 0 bases and J by 0 bases, with 9 bases between the two germline ends. Per germline, CDR1 PRHDT and CDR2 FYEKMQ (reference sequence). CDR3 length: 17 residues. The chain's CDR3 is CASSLGQAHSGANVLTF. In DNA form, the CDR3 reads TGTGCCAGCAGCTTAGGGCAGGCCCACTCTGGGGCCAACGTCCTGACTTTC.

V and J are TRBV12-5 and TRBJ2-1; perhaps TRBD2 as D (6 bases). Germline-derived CDR1 and CDR2 are LGHNT and FRNRAP. The V end was cut by 8 bases, the J end by 4 bases, with 18 bases between. The CDR3 is 15 residues long. The CDR3: CASSPPSLAYNEQFF. The CDR3 nucleotides are TGTGCTAGTTCTCCCCCGAGTCTAGCGTACAATGAGCAGTTCTTC.

The rearrangement uses TRBV6-1 and TRBJ2-2; D is ambiguous. CDR1 is MNHNS and CDR2 is SASEGT in the germline V gene. The length of the CDR3 is 16 residues. The ends were cut back, 0 bases at V and 2 bases at J, with 10 bases in the middle. The CDR3: CASSEAGSFNTGELFF. DNA for the CDR3: TGTGCCAGCAGTGAAGCGGGTAGCTTTAACACCGGGGAGCTGTTTTTT.

The CDR3 spells CAISGGVRGQPQHF. CDR3 coding DNA: TGTGCCATCTCAGGGGGCGTTCGCGGTCAGCCCCAGCATTTT. The V and J genes are TRBV10-3 and TRBJ1-5, with 8 nucleotides matching TRBD1. Germline CDR1 ENHRY, CDR2 SYGVKD. The junction had 9 bases not matched to a gene; V was cut back by 8 bases and J by 6 bases. This CDR3 contains 14 residues.

V usage is TRBV20-1 and J usage is TRBJ2-1; D unclear. Per germline, CDR1 DFQATT and CDR2 SNEGSKA (reference sequence). V was cut by 3 bases and J by 0 bases, with 15 bases left in between. This CDR3 spans 16 amino acids. The CDR3 is CSASSLLPSSYNEQFF. CDR3 sequence (DNA): TGCAGTGCTAGTTCGCTGCTTCCGAGCTCCTACAATGAGCAGTTCTTC.

The chain joins TRBV12-5 to TRBJ1-4; D ambiguous. The CDR3 loop spans 17 amino acids. Germline V CDR1 and CDR2: LGHNT, FRNRAP. V was shortened by 3 bases and J by 0 bases, with 14 bases between the two germline ends. The CDR3 bases are TGTGCTAGTGGTTTCTTAACGGGGAGATCAACTAATGAAAAACTGTTTTTT. Protein sequence: CASGFLTGRSTNEKLFF. Combining the CDR3 with reference TRBV12-5 and TRBJ1-4 gives the whole variable domain DARVTQTPRHKVTEMGQEVTMRCQPILGHNTVFWYRQTMMQGLELLAYFRNRAPLDDSGMPKDRFSAEMPDATLATLKIQPSEPRDSAVYFCASGFLTGRSTNEKLFFGSGTQLSVL.

The chain couples TRBV5-6 to TRBJ1-1; the D is unclear. V was cut by 0 bases and J by 7 bases, with 10 bases left in between. CDR3 size: 13 residues. Germline lookup yields CDR1 SGHDT and CDR2 YYEEEE. CDR3 residues: CASSLALVSEAFF. The CDR3 bases are TGTGCCAGCAGCTTGGCCTTGGTGAGTGAAGCTTTCTTT.

The rearrangement links TRBV4-1 to TRBJ1-4; D not certain. The germline V gene encodes CDR1 MGHRA and CDR2 YSYEKL. This CDR3 is 15 amino acids long. V was trimmed by 1 base and J by 2 bases, leaving 8 bases between them. The CDR3 DNA reads TGCGCCAGCAGCCAAGGAGGGAGTACTAATGAAAAACTGTTTTTT. Translation: CASSQGGSTNEKLFF.

This chain joins TRBV4-1 and TRBJ2-1; 8 bases agree with TRBD1. After removal of 1 base from V and 6 bases from J, the junction contained 14 bases not matched to a gene. This CDR3 has 18 residues. CDR1 MGHRA and CDR2 YSYEKL come from the germline V gene. The CDR3 DNA sequence: TGCGCCAGCAGCCAAGGTCCCGGGACAGGAGGGGCGCCCAATGAGCAGTTCTTC. Its protein product is CASSQGPGTGGAPNEQFF.

The chain links TRBV5-4 to TRBJ1-2; D not certain. Looked up from germline, CDR1 is SGHNT and CDR2 is YYREEE (reference sequence). CDR3 length: 14 residues. The V gene lost 6 bases and the J gene lost 0 bases, with 12 bases spanning the gap. This CDR3 reads CASTSGGANYGYTF. In DNA, the CDR3 is TGTGCCAGCACCTCAGGAGGAGCTAACTATGGCTACACCTTC.

CDR3 loop: CASTILPGQGYEKLFF. CDR3 in DNA: TGCGCCAGCACCATACTCCCGGGACAGGGCTATGAAAAACTGTTTTTT. V gene TRBV5-1 combines with J gene TRBJ1-4; 9 bases are a match to TRBD1. Trimming at V came to 6 bases and at J to 6 bases, leaving 12 bases not matched to a gene. Germline V gene sequence: CDR1 SGHRS, CDR2 YFSETQ. The CDR3 spans 16 residues.

The chain joins TRBV3-1 (or the pseudogene TRBV3-2) to TRBJ2-1, with 9 bases fitting TRBD2. Germline CDR1 and CDR2: LGHDT and YNNKEL (reference sequence). The CDR3 spans 15 residues. V dropped 5 bases and J dropped 3; count of bases not matched to a gene: 5. CDR3 loop: CASSKSGGNYNEQFF. CDR3 sequence (DNA): TGTGCCAGCAGCAAAAGCGGGGGGAACTACAATGAGCAGTTCTTC.

The chain combines TRBV19 with TRBJ1-2; no definite D call. Germline CDR1 is LNHDA and CDR2 is SQIVND (reference sequence). CDR3 size: 12 residues. The ends were cut back, 5 bases at V and 4 bases at J, with 8 bases in the middle. The CDR3 spells CASSDGVYGYTF. The CDR3 coding sequence is TGTGCCAGTAGTGACGGGGTCTATGGCTACACCTTC.

This clone is medium-sized within its sample. The chain combines TRBV30 with TRBJ2-7; maybe TRBD1 (6 bases). V was trimmed by 5 bases and J by 4 bases, leaving 12 bases between them. Germline-derived CDR1 and CDR2 are GTSNPN and SVGIG (reference sequence). CDR3 length: 12 amino acids. The CDR3 loop reads CAWPTQGYEQYF. Written as DNA, the CDR3 is TGTGCCTGGCCTACCCAGGGGTACGAGCAGTACTTC.

This chain joins TRBV4-2 and TRBJ2-1; TRBD2 aligns across 10 bases. The germline V gene has CDR1 LGHNA and CDR2 YNFKEQ. The CDR3 has 17 amino acids. The V gene end was trimmed by 0 bases and the J gene end by 10 bases; junction bases not matched to a gene: 12. The CDR3 reads CASSQEGAASGGPEQFF. CDR3 nucleotides: TGTGCCAGCAGCCAAGAGGGAGCGGCTAGCGGGGGCCCGGAGCAGTTCTTC.

The V gene is TRBV18, the J gene TRBJ1-5; TRBD1 matches at 12 bases. Looked up from germline, CDR1 is KGHSH and CDR2 is LQKENI. V shed 3 bases and J 4 bases; nucleotides not matched to a gene: 10. CDR3 length: 18 amino acids. The CDR3 DNA follows: TGTGCCAGCTCACCGATACCTTTGGGACAGGGGGCGAATCAGCCCCAGCATTTT. This gives the protein CASSPIPLGQGANQPQHF.

This chain joins TRBV2 and TRBJ2-7; TRBD2 matches at 9 bases. V shed 8 bases and J 2 bases; nucleotides not matched to a gene: 4. In germline, CDR1 is SNHLY, CDR2 FYNNEI. This CDR3 spans 13 amino acids. Written as DNA, the CDR3 is TGTGCCAGCGCCGGGACTAGCCCCTACGAGCAGTACTTC. This translates into CASAGTSPYEQYF.

This chain links TRBV11-3 with TRBJ2-1, with D possibly TRBD1 on 5 matching bases. Germline V CDR1 and CDR2: SGHNT, YENEEA. This CDR3 has 14 amino acids. V was trimmed by 0 bases and J by 4 bases, leaving 7 bases between them. The CDR3 DNA sequence: TGTGCCAGCAGCTTAGATCACAGGTACAATGAGCAGTTCTTC. This translates into CASSLDHRYNEQFF.

This chain links TRBV12-5 with TRBJ2-2, with D possibly being TRBD2 (6 bases). The CDR3 spans 13 residues. Trimming pared 11 bases from V and 3 bases from J, leaving 13 bases between. The germline V gene encodes CDR1 LGHNT and CDR2 FRNRAP. This CDR3 reads CASGREDTGELFF. The DNA of the CDR3 is TGTGCTTCGGGCAGGGAGGACACCGGGGAGCTGTTTTTT.

This clone was detected only a few times. DNA of the CDR3: TGCAGCGTTGACTTTCCACAGGGTCCTATTAGGTCGCAGTACTTC. This translates into CSVDFPQGPIRSQYF. The chain joins TRBV29-1 to TRBJ2-7; weak D call: TRBD1 (6 bases). Trimming cost V 3 bases and J 9 bases, with 24 bases left between them. Germline assignment: CDR1 SQVTM and CDR2 ANQGSEA. The CDR3 length is 15 residues.

This chain uses TRBV6-4 with TRBJ2-3; 9 bases match TRBD2. The CDR3 covers 16 residues. Trimming took 0 bases from V and 5 from J; bases not matched to a gene: 6. CDR1 and CDR2 (germline): MRHNA, SNTAGT. CDR3 coding DNA: TGTGCCAGCAGTGACTCCGGCGGGGGGGGGAGAGATACGCAGTATTTT. Translation: CASSDSGGGGRDTQYF.

The gene calls are TRBV5-1 and TRBJ2-2, with TRBD2 matching over 13 bases. Germline V gene data show CDR1 as SGHRS and CDR2 as YFSETQ. V shed 0 bases and J 6 bases; nucleotides not matched to a gene: 5. The CDR3 contains 17 residues. The CDR3 protein is CASSLAAGLAGSGELFF. The CDR3 DNA is TGCGCCAGCAGCTTGGCGGCGGGACTAGCGGGGTCCGGGGAGCTGTTTTTT.

The table lists this clone with a few counts. The rearrangement uses TRBV6-2 or TRBV6-3 and TRBJ2-7; the match to TRBD1 covers 9 bases. CDR3 size: 14 residues. In germline, CDR1 is MNHEY, CDR2 SVGEGT. V was pared by 2 bases and J by 2 bases, with 1 base of the junction left unmatched. This chain's CDR3 is CASSYGTGTYEQYF. The CDR3 DNA sequence: TGTGCCAGCAGTTACGGGACAGGGACCTACGAGCAGTACTTC.

The CDR3 sequence is CAWSGQAHGELFF. Written as DNA, the CDR3 is TGTGCCTGGAGTGGGCAGGCCCACGGGGAGCTGTTTTTT. The chain couples TRBV30 to TRBJ2-2; D uncertain. Trimming cost V 1 base and J 7 bases, with 10 bases left between them. The CDR3 is 13 amino acids. CDR1 is GTSNPN and CDR2 is SVGIG in the germline V gene (reference sequence). The entire variable domain, with the rest obtained from reference TRBV30 and TRBJ2-2, is as follows: SQTIHQWPATLVQPVGSPLSLECTVEGTSNPNLYWYRQAAGRGLQLLFYSVGIGQISSEVPQNLSASRPQDRQFILSSKKLLLSDSGFYLCAWSGQAHGELFFGEGSRLTVL.

V usage is TRBV6-5 and J usage is TRBJ1-1; no clear D gene. The CDR3 contains 13 residues. V gave up 8 bases and J gave up 2 bases, with 12 bases separating them. Germline CDR1 reads MNHEY; CDR2 reads SVGAGI. DNA for the CDR3: TGTGCCAGCGGGCGACCCCCTAACACTGAAGCTTTCTTT. This gives the protein CASGRPPNTEAFF.

J is TRBJ1-1 and V is TRBV19, with 9 nucleotides matching TRBD1. V lost 3 bases, J lost 4 bases, and 9 bases stayed unmatched. The CDR3 spans 16 residues. Germline CDR1 and CDR2: LNHDA and SQIVND (reference sequence). CDR3 sequence (DNA): TGTGCCAGTAGTATCAGACAGGGGGTGGTGAGCACTGAAGCTTTCTTT. Translated: CASSIRQGVVSTEAFF.